This TCR beta chain was identified during a study of STAT3 mutations in large granular lymphocyte leukemia. Note on this clone: Its antigen remains unknown.

Study-wide points: At least one immunodominant TCR beta clonotype appeared in every T-cell large granular lymphocyte leukemia patient.

The V gene lost 5 bases and the J gene lost 8 bases, with 15 bases spanning the gap. Germline V lookup: CDR1 LNHDA, CDR2 SQIVND (reference sequence). The CDR3 contains 14 residues. The table came from immunoSEQ multiplex PCR; TCRdb's copy has only in-frame clones and leaves some out. This sample has approximately 29,000 clones; approximately 86% occur once, and the top ten carry roughly 13%. The receptor was isolated from a man in his fifties or sixties with T-cell large granular lymphocyte leukemia. Some clones in this sample may be carry-over from other donors' samples. This rearrangement joins TRBV19 to TRBJ2-2; D is uncertain. Material for sequencing was peripheral blood mononuclear cells. The DNA for the CDR3 is TGTGCCAGTAGTCCCTCGGGCAGAGCAGGGGAGCTGTTTTTT. Its translation: CASSPSGRAGELFF.